This T cell receptor beta chain was observed in a study of blood T cell repertoires in COVID-19. Study in general: Samples of COVID-19 (acute and convalescent) were obtained from the United States, Italy and Spain. Sample material is recorded as cDNA or gDNA derived from T cells, B-cell-depleted T cells, or PBMCs.

This CDR3 region has 16 residues. Germline trimming cut 5 bases from V and 7 bases from J; bases unmatched to any gene: 11. Germline values: CDR1 SGHVS, CDR2 FQNEAQ. Original handling: Estimation of nucleated cell counts relied on the amplification of reference gene primers. Assay used: immunoSEQ multiplex PCR; TCRdb lists only in-frame clones, some missing. The V and J calls and clone size come from that table; D and trimming were worked out from the DNA. The sample consists of more than 110,000 clones, about 88% of them appearing once. This receptor was identified in a man over 45 with active or convalescent COVID-19. The rearrangement joins TRBV7-8 to TRBJ1-6, with 7 bases lining up with TRBD1. The sequencing sample was made of peripheral blood. The CDR3 DNA is TGTGCCAGCAGCCTTACGGGACAGCTGGGAAATTCACCCCTCCACTTT. It is translated as CASSLTGQLGNSPLHF.